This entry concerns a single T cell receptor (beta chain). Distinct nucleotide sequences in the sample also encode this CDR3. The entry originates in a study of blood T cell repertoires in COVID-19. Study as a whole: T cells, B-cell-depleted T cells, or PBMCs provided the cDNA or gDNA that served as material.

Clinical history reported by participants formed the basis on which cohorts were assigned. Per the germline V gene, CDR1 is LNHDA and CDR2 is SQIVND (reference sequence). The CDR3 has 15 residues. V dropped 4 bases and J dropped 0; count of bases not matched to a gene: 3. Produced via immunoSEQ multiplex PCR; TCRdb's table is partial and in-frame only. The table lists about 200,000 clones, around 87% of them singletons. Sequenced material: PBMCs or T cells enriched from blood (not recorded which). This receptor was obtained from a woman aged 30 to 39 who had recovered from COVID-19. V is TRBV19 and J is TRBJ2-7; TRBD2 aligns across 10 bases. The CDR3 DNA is TGTGCCAGTAGTACCGGACTAGCGGTCTCCTACGAGCAGTACTTC. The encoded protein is CASSTGLAVSYEQYF. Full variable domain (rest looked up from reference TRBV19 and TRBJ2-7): DGGITQSPKYLFRKEGQNVTLSCEQNLNHDAMYWYRQDPGQGLRLIYYSQIVNDFQKGDIAEGYSVSREKKESFPLTVTSAQKNPTAFYLCASSTGLAVSYEQYFGPGTRLTVT.